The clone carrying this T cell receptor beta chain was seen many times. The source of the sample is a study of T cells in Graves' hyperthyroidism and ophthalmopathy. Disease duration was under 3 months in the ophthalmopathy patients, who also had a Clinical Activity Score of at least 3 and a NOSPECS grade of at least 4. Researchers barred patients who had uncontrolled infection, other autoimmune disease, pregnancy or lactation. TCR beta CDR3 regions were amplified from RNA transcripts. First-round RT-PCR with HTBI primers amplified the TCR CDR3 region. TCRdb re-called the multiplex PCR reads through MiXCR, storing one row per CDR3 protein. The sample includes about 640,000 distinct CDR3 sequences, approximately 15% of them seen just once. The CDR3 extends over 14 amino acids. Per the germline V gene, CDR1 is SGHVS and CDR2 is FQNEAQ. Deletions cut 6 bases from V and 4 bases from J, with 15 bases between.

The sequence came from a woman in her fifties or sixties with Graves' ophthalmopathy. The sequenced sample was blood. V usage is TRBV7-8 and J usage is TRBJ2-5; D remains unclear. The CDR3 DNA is TGTGCCAGCAGTGTAGACATCCGGCGAGAGACCCAGTACTTC. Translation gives CASSVDIRRETQYF.